This T cell receptor (beta chain) was obtained from a study of blood T cells in healthy people across ages. The second PCR ran roughly 6 to 11 cycles with a sample-barcoded 5' primer and J-beta primers. TCRdb fed the 5' RACE reads into MiXCR, producing one record per CDR3 protein. The data contain about 640,000 distinct CDR3 sequences, approximately 50% of them singletons. This CDR3 spans 15 amino acids. Germline values: CDR1 DFQATT, CDR2 SNEGSKA (reference sequence). V was cut by 5 bases and J by 10 bases, with 21 bases left in between. The chain carries TRBV20-1 and TRBJ1-6; tentative D call: TRBD1 (5 bases). The sequenced sample was blood. The source is a man between 60 and 75 years old in good health. CDR3 amino acids: CSARPGDRGSSPLHF. The CDR3 nucleotides read TGCAGTGCTCGGCCGGGGGACCGTGGGAGCTCACCCCTCCACTTT.